The clone carrying this T cell receptor (beta chain) was observed a handful of times. The antigen remains undetermined. The data were taken from a study of blood T cells in healthy people across ages. Points from the study as a whole: The fall in TCR beta diversity per million T cells was roughly linear with age. Naive and antigen-experienced cells could not be conclusively compared, given unsorted PBMCs. Unknown donor CMV status possibly confounded expanded clonotype changes.

PBMCs were isolated at a quantity of at least 7 million per sample. CDR1 is MNHEY and CDR2 is SVGEGT in the germline V gene. V was cut by 0 bases and J by 7 bases, with 13 bases left in between. The CDR3 length is 14 residues. Next came a second PCR, run for about 6 to 12 cycles, which used a sample-barcoded 5' primer along with a J-beta primer mix. TCRdb re-called the 5' RACE reads through MiXCR, storing one row per CDR3 protein. The table has more than 650,000 distinct CDR3 sequences, roughly 20% seen once; the top ten hold around 21%. Sequenced: blood. The chain couples TRBV6-2 or TRBV6-3 to TRBJ2-7, with D possibly TRBD1 on 6 matching bases. The TCR originated in a man aged 65 to 85 in good health. The CDR3 nucleotides read TGTGCCAGCAGTTACTCCAGGGGATCGGGAGAGCAGTACTTC. Translating gives CASSYSRGSGEQYF.